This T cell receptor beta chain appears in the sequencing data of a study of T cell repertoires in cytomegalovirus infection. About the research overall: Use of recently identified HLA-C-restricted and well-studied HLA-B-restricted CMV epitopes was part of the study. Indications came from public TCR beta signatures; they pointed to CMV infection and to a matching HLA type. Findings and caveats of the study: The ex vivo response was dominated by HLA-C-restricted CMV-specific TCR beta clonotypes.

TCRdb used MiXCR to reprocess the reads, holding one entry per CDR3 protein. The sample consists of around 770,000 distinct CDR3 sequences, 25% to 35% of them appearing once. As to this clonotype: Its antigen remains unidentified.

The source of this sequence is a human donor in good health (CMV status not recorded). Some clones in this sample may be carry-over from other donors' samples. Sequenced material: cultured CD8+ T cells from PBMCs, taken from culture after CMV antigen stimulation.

CDR3 protein: CASSSQGRRTDEQFF. DNA for the CDR3: TGTGCCAGCAGTTCCCAAGGGAGGAGGACAGATGAGCAGTTCTTC. The chain uses TRBV6-6 and TRBJ2-1; D assignment may be TRBD1 or TRBD2 (6 bases each). Trimming left V 4 bases short and J 8 bases short, with 18 bases between. CDR3 length: 15 amino acids. Germline CDR1 MNHNY, CDR2 SVGAGI (reference sequence).